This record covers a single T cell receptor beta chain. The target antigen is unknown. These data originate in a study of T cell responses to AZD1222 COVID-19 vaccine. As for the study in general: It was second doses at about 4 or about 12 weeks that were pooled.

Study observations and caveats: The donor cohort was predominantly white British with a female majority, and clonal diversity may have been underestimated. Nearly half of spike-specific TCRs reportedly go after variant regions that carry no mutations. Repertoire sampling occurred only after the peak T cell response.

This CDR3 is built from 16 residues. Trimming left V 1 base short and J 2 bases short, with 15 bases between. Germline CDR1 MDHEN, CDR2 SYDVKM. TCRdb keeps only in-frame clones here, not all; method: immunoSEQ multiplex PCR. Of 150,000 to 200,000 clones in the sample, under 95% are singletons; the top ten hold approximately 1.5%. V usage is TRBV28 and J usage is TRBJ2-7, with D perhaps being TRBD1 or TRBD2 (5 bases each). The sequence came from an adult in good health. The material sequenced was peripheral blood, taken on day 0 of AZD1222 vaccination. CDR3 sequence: CASSLFFRAGTYEQYF. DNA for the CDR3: TGTGCCAGCAGTTTATTCTTCAGGGCCGGGACCTACGAGCAGTACTTC.